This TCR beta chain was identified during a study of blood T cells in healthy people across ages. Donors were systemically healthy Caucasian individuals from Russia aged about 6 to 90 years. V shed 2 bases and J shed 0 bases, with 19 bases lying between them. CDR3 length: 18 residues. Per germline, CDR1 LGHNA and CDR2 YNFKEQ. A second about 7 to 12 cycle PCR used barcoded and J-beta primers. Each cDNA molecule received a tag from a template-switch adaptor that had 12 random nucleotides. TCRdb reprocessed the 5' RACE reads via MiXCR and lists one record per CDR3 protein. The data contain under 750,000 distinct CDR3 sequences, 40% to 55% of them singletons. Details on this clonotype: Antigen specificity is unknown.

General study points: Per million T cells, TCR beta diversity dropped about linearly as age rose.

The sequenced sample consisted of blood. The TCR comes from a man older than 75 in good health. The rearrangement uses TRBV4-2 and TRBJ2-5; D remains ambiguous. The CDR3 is CASSQTLTPSAYQETQYF. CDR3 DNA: TGTGCCAGCAGCCAAACCTTGACCCCATCGGCGTACCAAGAGACCCAGTACTTC.